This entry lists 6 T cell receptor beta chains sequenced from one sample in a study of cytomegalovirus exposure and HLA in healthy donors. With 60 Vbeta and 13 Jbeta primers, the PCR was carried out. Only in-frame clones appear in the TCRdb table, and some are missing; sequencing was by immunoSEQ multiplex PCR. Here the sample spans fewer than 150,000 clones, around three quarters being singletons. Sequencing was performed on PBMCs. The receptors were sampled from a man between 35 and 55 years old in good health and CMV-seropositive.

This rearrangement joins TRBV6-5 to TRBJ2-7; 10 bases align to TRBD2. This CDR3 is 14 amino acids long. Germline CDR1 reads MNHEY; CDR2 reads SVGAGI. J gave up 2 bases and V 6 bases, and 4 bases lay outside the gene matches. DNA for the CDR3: TGTGCCAGCAGCCCTCTAGCGGGGGCCTACGAGCAGTACTTC. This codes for CASSPLAGAYEQYF.

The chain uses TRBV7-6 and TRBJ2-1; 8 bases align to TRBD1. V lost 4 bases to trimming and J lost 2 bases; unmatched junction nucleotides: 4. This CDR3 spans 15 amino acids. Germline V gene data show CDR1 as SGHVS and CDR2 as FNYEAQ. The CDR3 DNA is TGTGCCAGCAGCTCGGGACAGGTAACCTACAATGAGCAGTTCTTC. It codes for CASSSGQVTYNEQFF.

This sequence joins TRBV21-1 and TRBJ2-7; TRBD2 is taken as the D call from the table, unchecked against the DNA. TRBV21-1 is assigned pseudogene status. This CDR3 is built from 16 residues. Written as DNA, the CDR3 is TGTGCCAGCAGCAAAGTGGCGAGGAGAAGCTCCTACGAGCAGTACTTC. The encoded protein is CASSKVARRSSYEQYF.

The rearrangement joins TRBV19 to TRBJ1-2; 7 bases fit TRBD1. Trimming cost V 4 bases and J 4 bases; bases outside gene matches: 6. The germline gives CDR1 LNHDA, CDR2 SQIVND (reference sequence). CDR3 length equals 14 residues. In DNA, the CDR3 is TGTGCCAGTAGTAAGGGGGCTAGGATCTATGGCTACACCTTC. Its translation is CASSKGARIYGYTF.

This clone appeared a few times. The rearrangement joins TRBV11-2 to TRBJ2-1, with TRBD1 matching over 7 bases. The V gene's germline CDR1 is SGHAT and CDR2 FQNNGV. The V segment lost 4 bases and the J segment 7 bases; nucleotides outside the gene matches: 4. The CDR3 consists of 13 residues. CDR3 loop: CASSSGQLNEQFF. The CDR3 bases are TGTGCCAGCAGCTCGGGACAGTTGAATGAGCAGTTCTTC.

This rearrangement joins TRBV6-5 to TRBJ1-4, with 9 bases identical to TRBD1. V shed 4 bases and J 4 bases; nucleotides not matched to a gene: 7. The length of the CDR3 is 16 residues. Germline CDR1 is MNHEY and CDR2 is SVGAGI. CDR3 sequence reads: CASSSPDRGHNEKLFF. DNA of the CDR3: TGTGCCAGCAGTTCACCGGACAGGGGCCATAATGAAAAACTGTTTTTT.